The present T cell receptor (beta chain) was sequenced within a study of neurological immune-mediated disorders (dated by TCRdb to the late 2010s). Some background on the complete study: The study compared peripheral blood TCR-beta repertoires of HTLV-I-associated myelopathy (HAM/TSP) patients, multiple sclerosis patients and healthy controls using UMI-based sequencing. Longitudinal samples, technical triplicates and paired sorted CD4+ and CD8+ T-cell subsets, alongside PBMC samples, were included among the roughly 110 TCR-beta libraries. The cohort was made up of 68 subjects, consisting of roughly 15 HAM/TSP patients, about 34 multiple sclerosis patients and 20 healthy controls. Longitudinal HAM/TSP donors and healthy donors each had 3 time-points at intervals of about 3-45 months.

What this sample's time point label stands for: longitudinal time-point 1 (baseline). For unsorted PBMC libraries, 2 million PBMCs were used after storage in RNAlater at -80 degrees C until RNA extraction. Peripheral blood was subjected to Ficoll-Hypaque density gradient centrifugation to isolate PBMCs, which were then cryopreserved in liquid nitrogen. cDNA synthesis used template-switch 5'RACE with a primer carrying a 10-nucleotide random unique molecular identifier tagging each TCR transcript. Each sequencing run produced over 160 million TCR-beta sequences covering 15-18 subjects. Total RNA was extracted with the RNeasy kit. The KAPA Real-time Library Amplification kit was used to amplify TCR-beta VDJ regions with primers targeting the TCR constant region and the 5'RACE anchor. A first PCR added sample indexes and Illumina adaptors, and a second PCR then raised library yield. After Ampure bead purification, the TCR product of roughly 650 bp was size-selected on a 2% E-gel SizeSelection system. Before pooling, library quality was assessed on a Bioanalyzer, concentration was determined with Qubit, and library quantification was performed with the Kapa Library Quantification kit. Libraries were sequenced paired-end 2 x 150 bp on an Illumina HiSeq 2500. To increase sequence diversity, about 25-31% phiX was spiked into each library pool. Under the source paper's analysis protocol: Quality-filtered reads were processed with the UMI-based MiGEC pipeline, which removed over 75% of raw TCR sequences during error correction. IMGT germline references were used for aligning VDJ genes, and each clonotype was defined as a unique CDR3 amino acid sequence together with its V-J genes. VDJtools evaluated clonal expansion, Shannon diversity and CDR3 relatedness (CalcPairwiseDistances, ClusterSamples); CLCbio workbench built phylogenetic trees. A clone was classed as expanded if it had 8 or more unique UMIs, a cutoff based on coefficient-of-variation modelling across technical triplicates. The raw public reads went through TCRdb reprocessing: fastp at Q25, MiXCR clone calling, in-frame beta chains kept. Every distinct CDR3 protein forms one entry, paired with its most common genes and DNA. TCRdb, not the authors, supplied the V and J calls. This sample is represented by over 55,000 distinct CDR3 sequences; around 11% of them were singletons. The leading ten clones occupy less than 8% of the sample.

General conclusions and limits of the study: No identical CDR3 amino acid sequences were found to be shared among expanded clones across subjects, suggesting that TCR-beta repertoires were private in all groups. The highest TCR clonal expansion was observed in HAM/TSP patients, whereas the lowest was observed in MS patients, even when compared with healthy controls.

This clonotype has a single count. It lacks a known antigen. Sequence at one end of the junction differs from germline and may be a read error. Source material: PBMCs. The receptor comes from a male donor with HTLV-1-associated myelopathy (HAM/TSP).

CDR3 loop: CARSQDLIPRSNREETQYF. The bases are TGCGCCAGAAGCCAAGATCTGATACCGAGGTCGAACAGGGAGGAGACCCAGTACTTC. Rearrangement joined TRBV4-3 to TRBJ2-5, with a tentative D gene TRBD1 over 6 matching bases. From cysteine to phenylalanine, the CDR3 is 19 amino acids long. Only the CDR3 DNA is retained, 57 bases long and in frame from the first base. From the germline V gene, CDR1 is LGHNA and CDR2 is YSLEER.